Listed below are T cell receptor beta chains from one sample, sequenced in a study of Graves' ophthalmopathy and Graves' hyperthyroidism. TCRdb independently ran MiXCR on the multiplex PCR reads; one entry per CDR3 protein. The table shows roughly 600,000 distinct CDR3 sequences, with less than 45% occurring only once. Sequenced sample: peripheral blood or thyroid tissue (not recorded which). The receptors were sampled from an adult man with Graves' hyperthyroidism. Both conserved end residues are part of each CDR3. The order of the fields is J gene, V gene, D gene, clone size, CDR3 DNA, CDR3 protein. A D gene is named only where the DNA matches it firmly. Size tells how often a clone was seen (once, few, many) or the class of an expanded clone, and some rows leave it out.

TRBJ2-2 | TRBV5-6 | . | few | TGTGCCAGCAGCTTGGGAAGGCAGGGCCCGAGGGACACCGGGGAGCTGTTTTTT | CASSLGRQGPRDTGELFF
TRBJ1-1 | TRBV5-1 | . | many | TGCGCCAGCAGCTTGAGGGTAAAGGGCACTGAAGCTTTCTTT | CASSLRVKGTEAFF
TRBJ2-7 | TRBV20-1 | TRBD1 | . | TGCAGTGCTACCCCGGGACAGGGTTCGTGGGAGCAGTACTTC | CSATPGQGSWEQYF
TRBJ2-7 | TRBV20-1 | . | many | TGCAGTGCTGTACCGCTCCGGGGCCCCAACGAGCAGTACTTC | CSAVPLRGPNEQYF
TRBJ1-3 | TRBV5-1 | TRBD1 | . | TGTGCCAGCAGTTACGGGACAGGGGTTGGAAACACCATATATTTT | CASSYGTGVGNTIYF
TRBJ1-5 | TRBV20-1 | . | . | TGCAGTGCTAGAGTCCCATGGGGATCCGGGCCCGACAATCAGCCCCAGCATTTT | CSARVPWGSGPDNQPQHF
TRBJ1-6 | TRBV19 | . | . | TGTGCCAGTAGCCCGAGACGTACAGGAAAGAATTCACCCCTCCACTTT | CASSPRRTGKNSPLHF
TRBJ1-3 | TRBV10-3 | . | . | TGTGCCAGCAGTGTGTATGGAAACACCATATATTTT | CASSVYGNTIYF
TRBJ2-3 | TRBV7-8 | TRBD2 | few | TGTGCCAGCAGCTTAGCGAGAGCGGGGGGGGGCACAGATACGCAGTATTTT | CASSLARAGGGTDTQYF
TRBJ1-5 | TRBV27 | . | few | TGTGCCAGCAGTTTAAGGCGGGGTGAGGGCAATCAGCCCCAGCATTTT | CASSLRRGEGNQPQHF
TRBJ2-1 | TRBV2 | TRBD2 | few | TGTGCCAGCAGGAAGGCCCCGGGACTAGCGGTCAATGAGCAGTTCTTC | CASRKAPGLAVNEQFF
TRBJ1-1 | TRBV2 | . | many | TGTGCCAGCAGTGGACCGGGGTTAACTAGGGCTTTCTTT | CASSGPGLTRAFF
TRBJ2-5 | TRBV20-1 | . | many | TGCAGTGCTAGAGAGGGGGGAGAGACCCAGTACTTC | CSAREGGETQYF
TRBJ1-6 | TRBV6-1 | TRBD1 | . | TGTGCCAGCAGGGACCGGGACAGGGATAATTCACCCCTCCACTTT | CASRDRDRDNSPLHF
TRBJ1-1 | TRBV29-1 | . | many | TGCAGCTTTGAGGGCCGAGGGCCTGAAGCTTTCTTT | CSFEGRGPEAFF
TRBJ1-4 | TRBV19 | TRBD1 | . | TGTGCCAGTATTGACAGGACAGGGGTGAATGAAAAACTGTTTTTT | CASIDRTGVNEKLFF
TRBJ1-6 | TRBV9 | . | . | TGTGCCAGCAGCGTAGCGCTAGCGGGAGTTAGGTGGGGTTCACCCCTCCACTTT | CASSVALAGVRWGSPLHF
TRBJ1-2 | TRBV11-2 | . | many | TGTGCCAGCAGCCCGAGGGACCTCTATGGCTACACCTTC | CASSPRDLYGYTF
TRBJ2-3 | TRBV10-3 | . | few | TGTGCCATCAGTGGACCGGGGGACAGTGGCACAGATACGCAGTATTTT | CAISGPGDSGTDTQYF
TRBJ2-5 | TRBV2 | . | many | TGTGCCAGCGCGGTGGCAGGGAAAGAGACCCAGTACTTC | CASAVAGKETQYF
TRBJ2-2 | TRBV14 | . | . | TGTGCCAGCAGCCAAGGTTACCTGCGGGAGCTGTTTTTT | CASSQGYLRELFF
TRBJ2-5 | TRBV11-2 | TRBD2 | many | TGTGCCAGCAGCAGGACACTAGCGCGGGAGACCCAGTACTTC | CASSRTLARETQYF
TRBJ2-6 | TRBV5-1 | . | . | TGTGCCAGCAGCTCTGGACAGTCAGCCAACGTCCTGGCTTTC | CASSSGQSANVLAF
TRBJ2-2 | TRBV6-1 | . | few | TGTGCCAGCAGTGAACGGGGGGCGCTCACCGGGGAGCTGTTTTTT | CASSERGALTGELFF
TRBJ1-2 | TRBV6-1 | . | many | TGTGCCAGCAGTGAAGGGGACTGGGCCAAGGGCGACTATGGCTACACCTTC | CASSEGDWAKGDYGYTF
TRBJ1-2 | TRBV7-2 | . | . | TGTGCCAGCAGCTTAGGCACAGGGTTTGAGAATGGCTACACCTTC | CASSLGTGFENGYTF
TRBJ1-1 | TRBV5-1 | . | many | TGCGCCAGCAGCTGGAGACCCAATGGGGAAGCTTTCTTT | CASSWRPNGEAFF
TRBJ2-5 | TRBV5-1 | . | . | TGCGCCAGCAGGGATTGGAGGGACCGTGGGAAAGAGACCCAGTACTTC | CASRDWRDRGKETQYF
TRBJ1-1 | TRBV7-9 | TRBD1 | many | TGTGCCAGCAGCCCGCGCGACAGGGGTCATACTATGAACACTGAAGCTTTCTTT | CASSPRDRGHTMNTEAFF
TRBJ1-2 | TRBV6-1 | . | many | TGTGCCAGCAGTGAAGCGCACGGGGGAGGCTACACCTTC | CASSEAHGGGYTF
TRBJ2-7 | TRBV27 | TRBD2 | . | TGTGCCAGCAGGGGACTAGCGGGAGTGGAGGAGCAGTACTTC | CASRGLAGVEEQYF
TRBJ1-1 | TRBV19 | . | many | TGTGCCAGTAGTGGTGGGCAGGTAGGGACGGCAGGCACTGAAGCTTTCTTT | CASSGGQVGTAGTEAFF
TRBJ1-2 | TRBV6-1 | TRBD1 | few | TGTGCCAGCAGTTCCGGGATCGGGGACAGGGTCTATGGCTACACCTTC | CASSSGIGDRVYGYTF
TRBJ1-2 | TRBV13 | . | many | TGTGCCAGCAGCTTGCGGGACCCGAGGAACTATGGCTACACCTTC | CASSLRDPRNYGYTF
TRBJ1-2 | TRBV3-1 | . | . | TGTGCCAGCAGCCAAGGGGCTATGACGGAGGGCTACACCTTC | CASSQGAMTEGYTF
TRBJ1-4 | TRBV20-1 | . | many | TGCAGTGCTAGAGGGGCAGTTGACTCAACTAATGAAAAACTGTTTTTT | CSARGAVDSTNEKLFF
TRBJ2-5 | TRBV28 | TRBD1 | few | TGTGCCAGCAGTCCGGGACAGGGATTCGAGACCCAGTACTTC | CASSPGQGFETQYF
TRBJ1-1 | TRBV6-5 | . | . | TGTGCCAGCAGCCCCCGGGCCACGGGCACTGAAGCTTTCTTT | CASSPRATGTEAFF
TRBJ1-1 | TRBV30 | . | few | TGTGCCTGGAGTGTACAGGTGAACACTGAAGCTTTCTTT | CAWSVQVNTEAFF
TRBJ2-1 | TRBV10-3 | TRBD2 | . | TGTGCCATCAGTGCGGGGCTAGCGGGTTTCAATGAGCAGTTCTTC | CAISAGLAGFNEQFF
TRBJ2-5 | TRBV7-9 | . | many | TGTGCCAGCAGCTTAGGAATAGGCAGGGAGACCCAGTACTTC | CASSLGIGRETQYF
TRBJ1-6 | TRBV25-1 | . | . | TGTGCCAGCAGTTTAGGATCCAGGAATAATTCACCCCTCCACTTT | CASSLGSRNNSPLHF
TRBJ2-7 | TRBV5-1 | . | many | TGCGCCAGCAGCTTGGAAGGGGTGGGGACCTACGAGCAGTACTTC | CASSLEGVGTYEQYF
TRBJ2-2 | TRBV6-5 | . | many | TGTGCCAGCAGTTACGGGGGCAGGGTGAACACCGGGGAGCTGTTTTTT | CASSYGGRVNTGELFF
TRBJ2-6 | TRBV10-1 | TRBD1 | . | TGCGCCAGCAGAACCGGGACAGCCATGACTTTC | CASRTGTAMTF
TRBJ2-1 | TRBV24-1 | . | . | TGTGCCACCAGGGGGGCTCACTCCTACAATGAGCAGTTCTTC | CATRGAHSYNEQFF
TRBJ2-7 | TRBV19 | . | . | TGTGCCAGTAGTAGTATAGGGGCCTTCGAGCACGAGCAGTACTTC | CASSSIGAFEHEQYF
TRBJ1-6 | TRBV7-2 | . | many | TGTGCCAGCAGCTTGTTCGCAGGGGAGGAATCACCCCTCCACTTT | CASSLFAGEESPLHF
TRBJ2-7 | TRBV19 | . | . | TGTGCCAGTAGTATAGGGCCAGACAGCTCCTACGAGCAGTACTTC | CASSIGPDSSYEQYF
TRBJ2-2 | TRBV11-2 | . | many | TGTGCCAGCAGCTTAGACCGCGGGGCGGACGGCGGGGAGCTGTTTTTT | CASSLDRGADGGELFF
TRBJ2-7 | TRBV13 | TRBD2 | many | TGTGCCAGCAGCTCAACTAGCGGGAGGACTCCCGAGCAGTACTTC | CASSSTSGRTPEQYF
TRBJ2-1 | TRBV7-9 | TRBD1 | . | TGTGCCAGCAGCCGGACAGGGGAAAGTAATGAGCAGTTCTTC | CASSRTGESNEQFF
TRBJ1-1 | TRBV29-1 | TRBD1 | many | TGCAGCGCATCCCGGGGGACAGGGGTCACTGAAGCTTTCTTT | CSASRGTGVTEAFF